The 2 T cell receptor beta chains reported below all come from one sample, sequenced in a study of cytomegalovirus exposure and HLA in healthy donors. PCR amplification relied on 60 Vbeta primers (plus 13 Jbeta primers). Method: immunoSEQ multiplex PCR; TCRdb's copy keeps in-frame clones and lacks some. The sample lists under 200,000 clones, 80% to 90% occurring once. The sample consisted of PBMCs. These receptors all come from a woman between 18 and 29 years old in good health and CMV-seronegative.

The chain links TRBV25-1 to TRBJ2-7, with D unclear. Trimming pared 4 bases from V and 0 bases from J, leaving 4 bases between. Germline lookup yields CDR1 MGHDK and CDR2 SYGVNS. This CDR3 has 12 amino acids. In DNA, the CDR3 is TGTGCCAGCAGTGGAGACTCCTACGAGCAGTACTTC. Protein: CASSGDSYEQYF.

The CDR3 region has the DNA TGTGCCAGCAGTGACGAAGCGGGGTACAATGAGCAGTTCTTC. This codes for CASSDEAGYNEQFF. The genes are TRBV6-4 and TRBJ2-1, with TRBD2 matching over 7 bases. Trimming at V came to 2 bases and at J to 4 bases, leaving 2 bases not matched to a gene. Germline CDR1 and CDR2: MRHNA and SNTAGT. The CDR3 contains 14 residues.